The sequence of this T cell receptor beta chain was determined in a study of blood T cell repertoires in COVID-19. On the study more broadly: The United States, Italy and Spain supplied acute and convalescent COVID-19 samples. T cells, B-cell-depleted T cells, or PBMCs supplied cDNA or gDNA.

Everyone who took part was roughly 18 to 89 years old, and they came from roughly 25 US areas. In the study's own analysis: Estimation of nucleated cell counts was performed using reference gene primer amplification. Profiled with immunoSEQ multiplex PCR; TCRdb holds only in-frame clones, not every one. For V, J and clone size, that table is used; D and trimming come from the DNA. The repertoire includes approximately 220,000 clones, 85% to 90% of them detected once, and about 3% sits in the top ten. This clonotype was obtained from a woman between 18 and 29 years old in a cohort exposed to, infected with or recovered from COVID-19 (not recorded which). The sample taken for sequencing was PBMCs or T cells enriched from blood (not recorded which).

The CDR3 DNA follows: TGCAGCGTCGGACAGGGGGGGAGCATTCAGTACTTC. It is translated as CSVGQGGSIQYF. The chain joins TRBV29-1 to TRBJ2-4, with 10 bases aligning to TRBD1. Per the germline V gene, CDR1 is SQVTM and CDR2 is ANQGSEA. V lost 6 bases and J lost 9; bases outside the gene matches: 5. This CDR3 comprises 12 residues.